The T cell receptor (beta chain) under discussion was sequenced for a study of blood T cell repertoires in COVID-19 (dated by TCRdb to between 2020 and 2021). In terms of the full investigation: Samples covering the acute and convalescent phases of COVID-19 were provided by collaborators in the United States, Italy and Spain. The repertoires were released in a freely available public database meant as a resource for research on the immune response to SARS-CoV-2. Where available, HLA class I and class II types were obtained from metadata supplied by the sample provider rather than from assay-based typing. The prospective study material was composed of cDNA or gDNA derived from T cells, B-cell-depleted T cells, or PBMCs. Sample metadata almost always included a de-identified subject ID, COVID-19 status, age in years and sex. Subjects who had been exposed to COVID-19, were actively infected with it, or had recovered from it provided the deeply sampled blood TCRbeta repertoires that made up the dataset. The samples were drawn from the first 160 participants of the ongoing ImmuneRACE study and from over a thousand subjects provided by 6 global collaborators. General study outcomes and caveats: How much clinical and demographic metadata was included differed by source and by participant, and the metadata was provided uncurated.

One collaborating source in Seattle enrolled patients while the patients were actively infected and followed the patients over time throughout the course of disease. Whole blood was collected in K2EDTA tubes by collaborating institutions according to the institutions' own protocols. Collaborator samples were shipped for TCRbeta analysis as frozen whole blood, isolated PBMCs, or DNA extracted from either sample type. As regards this clone: Its recognized antigen is unknown. The record has no base qualities; no much larger clone is one base away.

As encoded in the germline V gene (reference sequence), CDR1 is SGHKS while CDR2 is YYEKEE. V drops 0 bases and J drops 0 bases, leaving 10 bases in between. CDR3 length: 15 amino acids, cysteine to phenylalanine. The read is trimmed to its CDR3 DNA, 45 bases read in frame from base 1. The immunoSEQ Assay, a bias-controlled multiplex PCR, was used to amplify TCRbeta CDR3 regions from genomic DNA. Processing in the source paper ran as follows. The number of nucleated cells in each sample was estimated by amplification of reference gene primers within the assay. To quantify the absolute abundance of each unique TCRbeta CDR3 rearrangement, sequence reads were collapsed and filtered. For each sample, productive Simpson clonality was calculated as the square root of Simpson's diversity index across productive rearrangements. Imported from immuneACCESS, the table was reduced by TCRdb to in-frame sequences with V and J called. These copies leave out some clones; in studies compared against another copy, an unresolved V gene accounts for under half, and the cause of the remainder is not known. V and J calls and clone size are given by that table; D and trimming were obtained from the DNA. The sample table holds just over 250,000 clones, of which around 90% were seen once. The ten top clones hold roughly 10% of the sample.

The chain is assembled from TRBV5-5 and TRBJ2-7; the best D guess is TRBD1, with 5 bases matching. This TCR was recovered from a woman in her seventies with COVID-19, enrolled during active disease. Sequencing was carried out using peripheral blood. The bases are TGTGCCAGCAGCTTGGGGGCCACAGGCTCCTACGAGCAGTACTTC. It is translated as CASSLGATGSYEQYF.